The 17 T cell receptor beta chains below were found in one sample sequenced in a study of blood T cells in healthy people across ages. A sample-barcoded 5' primer and a J-beta primer mix were used in a second PCR of about 6 to 12 cycles. TCRdb itself ran the 5' RACE reads through MiXCR, one entry per CDR3 protein. The sample yields 550,000 to 800,000 distinct CDR3 sequences, around 32% seen once. The sample taken for sequencing was blood. Source of these receptors: an elderly woman in good health.

This clonotype was seen a handful of times. The chain employs TRBV30 and TRBJ2-7; D is perhaps TRBD2 (6 bases). The germline V gene encodes CDR1 GTSNPN and CDR2 SVGIG (reference sequence). The CDR3 runs 13 residues. The ends were cut back, 2 bases at V and 6 bases at J, with 14 bases in the middle. The CDR3 is CAWSKTSGGEQYF. Here the CDR3 DNA reads TGTGCCTGGAGTAAGACGTCCGGGGGCGAGCAGTACTTC.

There are many counts of this clonotype. This chain links TRBV7-3 with TRBJ2-3, with D possibly matching TRBD2 (6 bases). There are 15 residues in the CDR3. Trimming removed 3 bases from V and 4 bases from J, with 14 bases in between. Germline CDR1 SGHTA, CDR2 FQGTGA. CDR3 DNA: TGTGCCAGCAGCTTCCGGGCGGGGAGCGCAGATACGCAGTATTTT. Translated, it gives CASSFRAGSADTQYF.

This sequence joins TRBV20-1 and TRBJ2-5; 10 bases line up with TRBD1. The CDR3 is 14 amino acids. Looked up from germline, CDR1 is DFQATT and CDR2 is SNEGSKA (reference sequence). Trimming took 6 bases from V and 5 from J; bases not matched to a gene: 9. Written as DNA, the CDR3 is TGCAGTGCCGCCGGGACAGGGGCCAGGGAGACCCAGTACTTC. Amino acids: CSAAGTGARETQYF.

As for this clonotype: This clone may be a read error of a much larger clone one base away. The chain combines TRBV9 with TRBJ2-1, with 7 bases matching TRBD1. The CDR3 spans 14 residues. Germline-derived CDR1 and CDR2 are SGDLS and YYNGEE. The V segment lost 4 bases and the J segment 5 bases; nucleotides outside the gene matches: 6. In nucleotides, the CDR3 is TGTGCCAGCAGCACAAGACAGGGAGACAATGAGCAGTTCTTC. Protein: CASSTRQGDNEQFF.

Comments on this clonotype: It may be a read error: a sequence one base away is much more abundant. The V and J genes are TRBV5-1 and TRBJ2-5, with D perhaps matching TRBD1 (6 bases). There are 14 residues in the CDR3. Trimming removed 5 bases at V and 5 bases at J, with 16 bases between. CDR1 is SGHRS, CDR2 YFSETQ, per germline. As DNA, the CDR3 is TGCGCCAGCAGGTCCGGTACAGGGTGGGAGACCCAGTACTTC. Amino acid sequence: CASRSGTGWETQYF.

Of note for this clonotype: Just one base apart from a much larger clone, this may be a read error. The V and J genes are TRBV12-3 or TRBV12-4 and TRBJ2-1; a weak D match, TRBD2 (5 bases). The CDR3 has 12 amino acids. The CDR3 DNA sequence: TGTGCCGGCAGCACCGCGGGCAATGAGCAGTTCTTC. It yields the protein CAGSTAGNEQFF.

This clonotype was seen ten or more times. The chain has TRBV20-1 and TRBJ2-3; weak D call: TRBD2 (5 bases). This CDR3 region has 17 residues. The V and J ends lost 0 bases and 0 bases respectively, with 16 bases between them. Germline V lookup: CDR1 DFQATT, CDR2 SNEGSKA (reference sequence). The CDR3 DNA reads as TGCAGTGCTAGAGATTCCACTCCGGGGTCTAGCACAGATACGCAGTATTTT. Its protein product is CSARDSTPGSSTDTQYF.

There are many counts of this clonotype. The rearrangement joins TRBV30 to TRBJ2-5; no reliable D call. Between the trimmed V and J ends, which lost 4 bases and 1 base, there was a span of 7 bases. The CDR3 consists of 12 residues. Germline V gene sequence: CDR1 GTSNPN, CDR2 SVGIG (reference sequence). The DNA of the CDR3 is TGTGCCTGGAACGGACCCCAAGAGACCCAGTACTTC. Translating gives CAWNGPQETQYF.

V usage is TRBV7-3 and J usage is TRBJ2-1; D call uncertain. Trimming cost V 3 bases and J 10 bases, with 13 bases left between them. Germline CDR1 reads SGHTA; CDR2 reads FQGTGA. This CDR3 has 13 residues. CDR3 sequence: CASSFTPSREQFF. Written as DNA, the CDR3 is TGTGCCAGCAGCTTCACTCCGAGCAGAGAGCAGTTCTTC.

This clonotype was recorded at least ten times. V gene TRBV25-1 combines with J gene TRBJ2-7; 7 nucleotides line up with TRBD2. CDR3 size: 12 residues. From germline, CDR1 is MGHDK and CDR2 SYGVNS. Unmatched junction bases numbered 6, after V lost 10 bases and J lost 3 bases. This CDR3 reads CATLGGIYEQYF. The DNA for the CDR3 is TGTGCCACCCTGGGGGGGATCTACGAGCAGTACTTC.

In its sample, this clonotype was seen many times. This sequence may be a read error, since a much larger clone differs from it by one base. This rearrangement joins TRBV7-2 to TRBJ2-1; the match to TRBD2 covers 10 bases. Trimming at V came to 4 bases and at J to 9 bases, leaving 9 bases not matched to a gene. Germline CDR1 SGHTA, CDR2 FQGNSA. This CDR3 spans 15 amino acids. DNA for the CDR3: TGTGCCAGCAGCTCAGGGGGACTAGCGACAACTGAGCAGTTCTTC. Encoded protein: CASSSGGLATTEQFF.

This clonotype was observed many times. V is TRBV28 and J is TRBJ2-5, with D unclear. This CDR3 comprises 15 residues. Looked up from germline, CDR1 is MDHEN and CDR2 is SYDVKM. Trimming took 5 bases from V and 2 from J, leaving 15 bases between them. Written as DNA, the CDR3 is TGTGCCAGCAGTCCCCAACAGATTGATCAAGAGACCCAGTACTTC. Encoded protein: CASSPQQIDQETQYF.

This clonotype occurred many times. This chain links TRBV11-2 with TRBJ2-7; no clear D. The CDR3 extends over 11 amino acids. CDR1 and CDR2 from the germline V gene are SGHAT and FQNNGV. The ends were cut back, 4 bases at V and 6 bases at J, with 7 bases in the middle. CDR3 loop: CASSSFGEQYF. CDR3 DNA: TGTGCCAGCAGCTCCTTTGGCGAGCAGTACTTC.

The gene calls are TRBV7-9 and TRBJ2-1; 11 nucleotides agree with TRBD1. Looked up from germline, CDR1 is SEHNR and CDR2 is FQNEAQ (reference sequence). The V and J ends lost 0 bases and 7 bases, in that order; junction bases with no gene match: 8. The CDR3 runs 17 residues. CDR3 sequence: CASSLARTGGAGNEQFF. The CDR3 bases are TGTGCCAGCAGCTTAGCCCGGACAGGGGGCGCGGGGAATGAGCAGTTCTTC.

This clonotype was counted ten times or more. The V gene is TRBV6-2 or TRBV6-3, the J gene TRBJ2-7, with 7 bases identical to TRBD1. This CDR3 region has 14 residues. Germline V CDR1 and CDR2: MNHEY, SVGEGT. V trimming: 8 bases; J trimming: 3 bases; junction bases outside the gene matches: 10. CDR3 sequence: CASCPGTASYEQYF. CDR3 DNA: TGTGCCAGCTGCCCCGGGACAGCCAGCTACGAGCAGTACTTC.

Note on this clonotype: Germline is not matched at one junction end, which may reflect a read error. J is TRBJ1-6 and V is TRBV4-3; 10 bases match TRBD1. There are 15 residues in the CDR3. Per the germline V gene, CDR1 is LGHNA and CDR2 is YSLEER. The CDR3: CAGSQEGTGDSPLHF. In DNA form, the CDR3 reads TGCGCCGGCAGCCAAGAGGGGACAGGGGATTCACCCCTCCACTTT.

This clonotype was picked up a small number of times. The rearrangement links TRBV5-4 to TRBJ2-2, with 7 bases identical to TRBD1. The germline gives CDR1 SGHNT, CDR2 YYREEE (reference sequence). With V trimmed by 4 bases and J by 0 bases, 3 bases remained unmatched. This CDR3 is 15 amino acids long. As DNA, the CDR3 is TGTGCCAGCAGCACGGACAGGTCGAACACCGGGGAGCTGTTTTTT. This gives the protein CASSTDRSNTGELFF.